This T cell receptor beta chain was sequenced during a study of cytomegalovirus exposure and HLA in healthy donors. Primers for the PCR totalled 60 Vbeta and 13 Jbeta. Sequencing was performed with immunoSEQ multiplex PCR; in TCRdb, only in-frame clones are kept and a portion is missing. This sample has fewer than 200,000 clones, with approximately 72% found just once. The count of this clone is one. Germline V gives CDR1 MDHEN, CDR2 SYDVKM. V was trimmed by 8 bases and J by 2 bases, leaving 13 bases between them. This CDR3 comprises 13 residues. The chain combines TRBV28 with TRBJ2-7; possibly TRBD2 for D (5 bases). Sequenced input: PBMCs. This TCR was recovered from a female donor in good health and CMV-seronegative. The DNA of the CDR3 is TGTGCCAGCGCTCCGGTGGGAGCCTACGAGCAGTACTTC. Translating it yields CASAPVGAYEQYF.